The clone carrying this T cell receptor (beta chain) was seen just once. Its antigen is not identified. Trimming removed 0 bases at V and 6 bases at J, with 9 bases between. CDR1 is SGDLS, CDR2 YYNGEE, per germline. The length of the CDR3 is 13 residues. Use of 60 Vbeta and 13 Jbeta primers characterized the PCR. Sequenced by immunoSEQ multiplex PCR; TCRdb stores in-frame clones only, minus some. The data contain some 120,000 clones, approximately 80% of them singletons. This sample is drawn from a study of cytomegalovirus exposure and HLA in healthy donors. Study results and caveats: Reports indicated that the classifier achieved high specificity and sensitivity in diagnosing cytomegalovirus status.

The specimen sequenced was PBMCs. The clonotype was recovered from a man aged 18 to 30 in good health and CMV-seronegative. The V gene is TRBV9, the J gene TRBJ1-1, with unresolved D. CDR3 amino acids: CASSVGRESEAFF. The DNA for the CDR3 is TGTGCCAGCAGCGTAGGAAGAGAGTCTGAAGCTTTCTTT.